This is a list of T cell receptor beta chains from one sample in a study of T cells in Graves' hyperthyroidism and ophthalmopathy. Via MiXCR, TCRdb re-called the multiplex PCR reads, giving one row per CDR3 protein. The data show 350,000 to 450,000 distinct CDR3 sequences, with about a sixth seen just once and around a third held by the top ten. Sample: blood. These receptors were obtained from a woman in her thirties with Graves' hyperthyroidism that later progressed to Graves' ophthalmopathy. CDR3s include the opening cysteine and the closing phenylalanine or tryptophan.

cdr3_aa j_call v_call
CASSQAADGSSYNEQFF TRBJ2-1 TRBV4-1
CASSEWVVDTGELFF TRBJ2-2 TRBV6-1
CASSGYDTSSGANVLTF TRBJ2-6 TRBV10-1
CASPDRANYGYTF TRBJ1-2 TRBV2
CASSLSAGASGYTF TRBJ1-2 TRBV28
CASSKADGTGHYEQYF TRBJ2-7 TRBV5-1
CASSPEAGSANTGELFF TRBJ2-2 TRBV5-1
CASSPPGQRTSGNTIYF TRBJ1-3 TRBV18
CASSPYSGANVLTF TRBJ2-6 TRBV6-1
CAISDSKSDGYTF TRBJ1-2 TRBV10-3
CAWRGQGNTGELFF TRBJ2-2 TRBV30
CASSPSGGYTEAFF TRBJ1-1 TRBV7-9
CASSATGGKSLWEQYF TRBJ2-7 TRBV7-6
CASSLGTVNSGANVLTF TRBJ2-6 TRBV5-1
CASMPQGYQETQYF TRBJ2-5 TRBV27